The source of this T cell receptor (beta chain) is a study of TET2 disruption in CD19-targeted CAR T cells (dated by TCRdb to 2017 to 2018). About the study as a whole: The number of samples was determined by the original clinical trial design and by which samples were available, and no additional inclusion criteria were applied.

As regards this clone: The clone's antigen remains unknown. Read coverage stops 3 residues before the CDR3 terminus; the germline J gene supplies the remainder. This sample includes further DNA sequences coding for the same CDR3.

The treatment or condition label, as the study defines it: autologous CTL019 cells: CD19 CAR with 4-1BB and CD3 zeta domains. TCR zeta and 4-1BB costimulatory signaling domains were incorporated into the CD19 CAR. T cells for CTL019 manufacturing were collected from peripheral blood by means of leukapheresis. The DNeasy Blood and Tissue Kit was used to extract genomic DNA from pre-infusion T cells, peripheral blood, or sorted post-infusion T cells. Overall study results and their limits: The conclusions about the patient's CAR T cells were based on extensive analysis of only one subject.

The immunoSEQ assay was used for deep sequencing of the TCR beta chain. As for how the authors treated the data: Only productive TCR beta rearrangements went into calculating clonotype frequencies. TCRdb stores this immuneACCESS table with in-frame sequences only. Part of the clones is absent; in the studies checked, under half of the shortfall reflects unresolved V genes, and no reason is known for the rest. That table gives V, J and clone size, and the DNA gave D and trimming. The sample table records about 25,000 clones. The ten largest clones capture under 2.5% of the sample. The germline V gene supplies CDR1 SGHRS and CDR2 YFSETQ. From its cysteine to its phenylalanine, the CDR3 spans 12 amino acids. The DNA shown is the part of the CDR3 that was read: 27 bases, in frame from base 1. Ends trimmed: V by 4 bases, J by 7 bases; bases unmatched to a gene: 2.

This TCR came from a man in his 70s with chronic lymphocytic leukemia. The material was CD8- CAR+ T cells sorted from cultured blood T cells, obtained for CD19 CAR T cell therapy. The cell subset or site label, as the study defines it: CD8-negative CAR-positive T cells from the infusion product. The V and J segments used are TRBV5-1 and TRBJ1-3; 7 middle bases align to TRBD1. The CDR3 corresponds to CASSGTANTIYF. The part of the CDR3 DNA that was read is TGCGCCAGCAGCGGGACAGCGAACACC.